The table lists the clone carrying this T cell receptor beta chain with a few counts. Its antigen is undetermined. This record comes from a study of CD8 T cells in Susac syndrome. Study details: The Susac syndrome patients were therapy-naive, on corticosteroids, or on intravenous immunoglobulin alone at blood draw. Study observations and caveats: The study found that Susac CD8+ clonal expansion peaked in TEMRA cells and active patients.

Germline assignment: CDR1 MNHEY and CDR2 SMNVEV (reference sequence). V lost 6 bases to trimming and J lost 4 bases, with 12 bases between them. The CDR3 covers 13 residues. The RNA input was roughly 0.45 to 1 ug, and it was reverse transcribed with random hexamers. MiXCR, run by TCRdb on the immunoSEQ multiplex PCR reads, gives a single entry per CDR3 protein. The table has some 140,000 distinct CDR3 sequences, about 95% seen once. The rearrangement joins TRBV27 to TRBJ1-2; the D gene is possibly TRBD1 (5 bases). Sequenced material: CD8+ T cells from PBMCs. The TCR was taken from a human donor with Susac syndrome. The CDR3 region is CASSPGTVYGYTF. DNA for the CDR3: TGTGCCAGCAGCCCCGGGACGGTCTATGGCTACACCTTC.